A selection of T cell receptor beta chains follows, all from one sample in a study of blood T cell repertoires in COVID-19. Some clones are missing from TCRdb's copy, which holds only in-frame ones; the method was immunoSEQ multiplex PCR. The sample includes fewer than 500,000 clones, around 87% of them seen just once. Sequenced input: PBMCs or T cells enriched from blood (not recorded which). These receptors all stem from a man in his thirties or forties who had recovered from COVID-19. Each CDR3 is given with its conserved first and last residue. The order of the fields is CDR3 DNA, CDR3 protein, clone size, J gene, V gene, D gene. D genes are given only for firm matches. Size is stated for part of the rows, as once, few or many counts, or as a class when the clone is expanded.

DNA: TGTGCCAGCAGTGAACAGGATGGCTACACCTTC; CDR3: CASSEQDGYTF; size: .; J: TRBJ1-2; V: TRBV2; D: .
DNA: TGTGCCAGCAGCTTATACAGAACCACCGGGGAGCTGTTTTTT; CDR3: CASSLYRTTGELFF; size: .; J: TRBJ2-2; V: TRBV7-3; D: .
DNA: TGTGCCAGCACTCGCGGTATAGGGGAACGATGGGGGGCCAACGTCCTGACTTTC; CDR3: CASTRGIGERWGANVLTF; size: .; J: TRBJ2-6; V: TRBV2; D: .
DNA: TGTGCCAGCAGCGTAGGCATGGGGCTGTTCCCTGAAGCTTTCTTT; CDR3: CASSVGMGLFPEAFF; size: .; J: TRBJ1-1; V: TRBV9; D: .
DNA: TGTGCTAGTGGTTCCGGGCGGGGCAATCACGGCTCCTATAATTCACCCCTCCACTTT; CDR3: CASGSGRGNHGSYNSPLHF; size: .; J: TRBJ1-6; V: TRBV12-5; D: .
DNA: TGTGCCAGCAGCTTTTTCCGGACAGGGGAGTCAACAGAGACCCAGTACTTC; CDR3: CASSFFRTGESTETQYF; size: .; J: TRBJ2-5; V: TRBV5-8; D: TRBD1
DNA: TGTGCCAGTAGTATGCCGACAGACATCGGCTACACCTTC; CDR3: CASSMPTDIGYTF; size: .; J: TRBJ1-2; V: TRBV19; D: .
DNA: TGTGCCAGCAGCCAAGCCCGGGAGCAGTACTTC; CDR3: CASSQAREQYF; size: .; J: TRBJ2-7; V: TRBV14; D: .
DNA: TGCAGCGTGACAGGCGGCGTCATGGAGACCCAGTACTTC; CDR3: CSVTGGVMETQYF; size: .; J: TRBJ2-5; V: TRBV29-1; D: .
DNA: TGTGCCAGCAGGGCAGGGTACACTGAAGCTTTCTTT; CDR3: CASRAGYTEAFF; size: .; J: TRBJ1-1; V: TRBV2; D: .
DNA: TGTGCCACCAGCAGAGAATCATATAATTCACCCCTCCACTTT; CDR3: CATSRESYNSPLHF; size: .; J: TRBJ1-6; V: TRBV15; D: .
DNA: TGTGCCAGCTCACCTGGGACAGGGGGAAGCTATGGCTACACCTTC; CDR3: CASSPGTGGSYGYTF; size: .; J: TRBJ1-2; V: TRBV18; D: TRBD1
DNA: TGTGCCAGCAGTTCCACCCGGGACAGCAACGAGCAGTACTTC; CDR3: CASSSTRDSNEQYF; size: .; J: TRBJ2-7; V: TRBV6-5; D: TRBD1
DNA: TGTGCCAGCAGCCCGGAGACAGGGTCAGAGCGAAACACCATATATTTT; CDR3: CASSPETGSERNTIYF; size: .; J: TRBJ1-3; V: TRBV14; D: TRBD1
DNA: TGTGCCAGCAGCTTAGACAGGCAAACTGAAGCTTTCTTT; CDR3: CASSLDRQTEAFF; size: .; J: TRBJ1-1; V: TRBV7-7; D: .
DNA: TGTGCCAGCAGCTTAAAGCCCGGGGGGGCCTGGTACGAGCAGTACTTC; CDR3: CASSLKPGGAWYEQYF; size: .; J: TRBJ2-7; V: TRBV7-6; D: TRBD2
DNA: TGTGCCAGCAGCTTATATTCGAGTTACGGCTACACCTTC; CDR3: CASSLYSSYGYTF; size: .; J: TRBJ1-2; V: TRBV7-3; D: .
DNA: TGTGCCAGCAGCGGCACTAGCGGGGTCGGAGAGACCCAGTACTTC; CDR3: CASSGTSGVGETQYF; size: .; J: TRBJ2-5; V: TRBV7-2; D: TRBD2
DNA: TGTGCCTGGACGGGGGGATATGGAAATTCACCCCTCCACTTT; CDR3: CAWTGGYGNSPLHF; size: .; J: TRBJ1-6; V: TRBV30; D: .
DNA: TGTGCCAGCAGCTTGGGAGGGAAATCACCCCTCCACTTT; CDR3: CASSLGGKSPLHF; size: .; J: TRBJ1-6; V: TRBV5-4; D: .
DNA: TGCGCCAGCAGCCAAGTTGAGGATTTCTCCTACGAGCAGTACTTC; CDR3: CASSQVEDFSYEQYF; size: .; J: TRBJ2-7; V: TRBV4-1; D: .
DNA: TGTGCCAGCAGCCCTCCCCGGGATGAGCAGTTCTTC; CDR3: CASSPPRDEQFF; size: .; J: TRBJ2-1; V: TRBV6-2/TRBV6-3; D: .
DNA: TGTGCCACGGGACACCTGAACACTGAAGCTTTCTTT; CDR3: CATGHLNTEAFF; size: few; J: TRBJ1-1; V: TRBV10-3; D: .
DNA: TGTGCCAGTAGTACCAACAGGGGCGAAAAACTGTTTTTT; CDR3: CASSTNRGEKLFF; size: .; J: TRBJ1-4; V: TRBV19; D: TRBD1
DNA: TGTGCCAGCAGGAAGGGGAATAATGAAAAACTGTTTTTT; CDR3: CASRKGNNEKLFF; size: .; J: TRBJ1-4; V: TRBV7-8; D: .
DNA: TGTGCCAGCAGCCCTGACGGGGGGACAGGATCCAACACTGAAGCTTTCTTT; CDR3: CASSPDGGTGSNTEAFF; size: .; J: TRBJ1-1; V: TRBV5-6; D: TRBD1
DNA: TGTGCCAGCAGCTTCAGGGGGATGAACACTGAAGCTTTCTTT; CDR3: CASSFRGMNTEAFF; size: .; J: TRBJ1-1; V: TRBV7-6; D: TRBD1
DNA: TGTGCCATCAGGAATAGCGGGGGGGTCTACGAGCAGTACTTC; CDR3: CAIRNSGGVYEQYF; size: once; J: TRBJ2-7; V: TRBV10-3; D: TRBD2
DNA: TGTGCCAGCAGTGACTCCTACCGGAGCTCCTACAATGAGCAGTTCTTC; CDR3: CASSDSYRSSYNEQFF; size: .; J: TRBJ2-1; V: TRBV6-4; D: .
DNA: TGTGCCTGGAGTGGGGAGGGACAGGGAGGTTACGAGCAGTACTTC; CDR3: CAWSGEGQGGYEQYF; size: .; J: TRBJ2-7; V: TRBV30; D: TRBD1
DNA: TGCGCCAGGAGGGGGACATTCTACGAGCAGTACTTC; CDR3: CARRGTFYEQYF; size: .; J: TRBJ2-7; V: TRBV10-1; D: .
DNA: TGTGCCAGTAGCGAACAGGGGCGGGCTGAAGCTTTCTTT; CDR3: CASSEQGRAEAFF; size: .; J: TRBJ1-1; V: TRBV19; D: TRBD1
DNA: TGCAGTGCTAGTAAACTAGCGGGGAACACAGATACGCAGTATTTT; CDR3: CSASKLAGNTDTQYF; size: few; J: TRBJ2-3; V: TRBV20-1; D: TRBD2
DNA: TGCGCCAGCAGCCAAGATGGCGGGGGGCTTTTCTACAATGAGCAGTTCTTC; CDR3: CASSQDGGGLFYNEQFF; size: .; J: TRBJ2-1; V: TRBV4-1; D: TRBD2
DNA: TGTGCCAGCTCACCATCGACAGGTAACAATCAGCCCCAGCATTTT; CDR3: CASSPSTGNNQPQHF; size: .; J: TRBJ1-5; V: TRBV18; D: .
DNA: TGTGCCTGGCAGACAGGTTCTGGAAACACCATATATTTT; CDR3: CAWQTGSGNTIYF; size: .; J: TRBJ1-3; V: TRBV30; D: .
DNA: TGTGCCAGCAGCTTAGAGCCGGGACTAGCGGGGCGCACAGATACGCAGTATTTT; CDR3: CASSLEPGLAGRTDTQYF; size: .; J: TRBJ2-3; V: TRBV7-9; D: TRBD2
DNA: TGTGCCAGCAGCCCAGACCCAGGGGGAAACACCGGGGAGCTGTTTTTT; CDR3: CASSPDPGGNTGELFF; size: .; J: TRBJ2-2; V: TRBV11-3; D: TRBD1
DNA: TGCGCCAGCAGCTTGGAAAGCGTTCCCCCCTACGAGCAGTACTTC; CDR3: CASSLESVPPYEQYF; size: .; J: TRBJ2-7; V: TRBV5-1; D: .
DNA: TGCGCCAGCAGCCAACCCGGGACAGGAGCCTACGAGCAGTACTTC; CDR3: CASSQPGTGAYEQYF; size: .; J: TRBJ2-7; V: TRBV4-1; D: TRBD1
DNA: TGTGCCATCAGTGAGTCTCTAGCGGGGATCGATACGCAGTATTTT; CDR3: CAISESLAGIDTQYF; size: .; J: TRBJ2-3; V: TRBV10-3; D: TRBD2
DNA: TGCGCCAGCAGCTTGACTAGCGGGGCATCCTACGAGCAGTACTTC; CDR3: CASSLTSGASYEQYF; size: few; J: TRBJ2-7; V: TRBV5-1; D: TRBD2
DNA: TGTGCCAGCACCTCCCTTCGGGGGGCCGTAAACACCATATATTTT; CDR3: CASTSLRGAVNTIYF; size: .; J: TRBJ1-3; V: TRBV28; D: .
DNA: TGCGCCAGCAGCTTCTCTCGGGGGATGAATGAAAAACTGTTTTTT; CDR3: CASSFSRGMNEKLFF; size: .; J: TRBJ1-4; V: TRBV5-1; D: .
DNA: TGTGCCACCGGGGACAGGTTCCTGGGGCCCTATGGCTACACCTTC; CDR3: CATGDRFLGPYGYTF; size: .; J: TRBJ1-2; V: TRBV6-5; D: TRBD1
DNA: TGTGCCAGCACCCAACTAGCGGGGCTCACAGATACGCAGTATTTT; CDR3: CASTQLAGLTDTQYF; size: .; J: TRBJ2-3; V: TRBV6-5; D: TRBD2